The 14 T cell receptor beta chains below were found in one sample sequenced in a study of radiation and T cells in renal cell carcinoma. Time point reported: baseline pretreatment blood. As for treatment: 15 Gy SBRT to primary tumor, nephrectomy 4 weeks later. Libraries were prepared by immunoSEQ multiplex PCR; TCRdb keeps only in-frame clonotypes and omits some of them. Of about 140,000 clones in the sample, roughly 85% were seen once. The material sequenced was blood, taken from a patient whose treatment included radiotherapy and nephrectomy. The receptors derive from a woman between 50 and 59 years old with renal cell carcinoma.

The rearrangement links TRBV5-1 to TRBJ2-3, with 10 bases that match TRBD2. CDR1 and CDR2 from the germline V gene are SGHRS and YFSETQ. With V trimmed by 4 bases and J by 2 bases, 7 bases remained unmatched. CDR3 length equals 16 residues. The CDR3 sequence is CASSLSLAGYTDTQYF. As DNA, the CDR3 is TGCGCCAGCAGCCTGTCACTAGCGGGATACACAGATACGCAGTATTTT.

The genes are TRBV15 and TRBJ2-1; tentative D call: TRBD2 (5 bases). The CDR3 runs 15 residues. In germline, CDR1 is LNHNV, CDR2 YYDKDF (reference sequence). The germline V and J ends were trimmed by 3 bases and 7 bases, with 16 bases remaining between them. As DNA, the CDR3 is TGTGCCACCAGCAGGAGTTATTTCCGAGGGAATGAGCAGTTCTTC. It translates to CATSRSYFRGNEQFF.

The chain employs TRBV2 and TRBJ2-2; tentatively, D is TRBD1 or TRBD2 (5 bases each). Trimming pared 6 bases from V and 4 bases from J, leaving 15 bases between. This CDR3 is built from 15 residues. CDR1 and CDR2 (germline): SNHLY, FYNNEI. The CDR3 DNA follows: TGTGCCAGCAGAAACCGGGACCTAGGCACCGGGGAGCTGTTTTTT. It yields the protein CASRNRDLGTGELFF.

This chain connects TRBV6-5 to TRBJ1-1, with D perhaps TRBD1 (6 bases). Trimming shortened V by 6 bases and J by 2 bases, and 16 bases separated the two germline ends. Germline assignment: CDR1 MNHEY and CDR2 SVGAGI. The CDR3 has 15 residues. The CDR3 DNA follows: TGTGCCAGCAGGGTGATTGGGACACCTAACACTGAAGCTTTCTTT. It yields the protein CASRVIGTPNTEAFF.

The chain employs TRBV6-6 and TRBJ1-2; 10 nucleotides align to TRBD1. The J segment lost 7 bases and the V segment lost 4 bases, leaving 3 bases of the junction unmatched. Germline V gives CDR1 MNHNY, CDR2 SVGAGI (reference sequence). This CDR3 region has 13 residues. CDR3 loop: CASSLGQGTGYTF. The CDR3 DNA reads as TGTGCCAGCAGTTTGGGACAGGGGACTGGCTACACCTTC.

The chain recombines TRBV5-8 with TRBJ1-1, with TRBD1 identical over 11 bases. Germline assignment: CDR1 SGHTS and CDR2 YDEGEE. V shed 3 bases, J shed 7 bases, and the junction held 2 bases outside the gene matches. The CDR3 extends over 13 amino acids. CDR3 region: CASSWDRGGEAFF. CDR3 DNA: TGTGCCAGCAGCTGGGACAGGGGGGGTGAAGCTTTCTTT.

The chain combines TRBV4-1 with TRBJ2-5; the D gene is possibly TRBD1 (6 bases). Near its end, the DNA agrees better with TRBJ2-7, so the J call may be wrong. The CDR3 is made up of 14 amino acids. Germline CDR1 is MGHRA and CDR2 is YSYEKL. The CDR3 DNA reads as TGCGCCAGCAGCCACGGGACAATCTCCTACGAGCAGTACTTC. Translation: CASSHGTISYEQYF.

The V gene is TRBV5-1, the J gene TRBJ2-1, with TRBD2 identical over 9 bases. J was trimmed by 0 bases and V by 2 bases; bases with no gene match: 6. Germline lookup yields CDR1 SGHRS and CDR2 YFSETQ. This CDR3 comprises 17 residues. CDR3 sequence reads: CASSLQPSGTSYNEQFF. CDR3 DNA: TGCGCCAGCAGCTTACAACCTAGCGGGACCTCCTACAATGAGCAGTTCTTC.

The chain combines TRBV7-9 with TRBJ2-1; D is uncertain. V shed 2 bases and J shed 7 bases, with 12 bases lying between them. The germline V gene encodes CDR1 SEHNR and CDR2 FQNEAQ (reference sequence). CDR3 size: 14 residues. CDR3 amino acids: CASSLSIGLNEQFF. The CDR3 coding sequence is TGTGCCAGCAGCTTATCAATCGGTTTGAATGAGCAGTTCTTC.

CDR3 DNA sequence: TGTGCCAGTAGGGGGGCCAACTACGAGCAGTACTTC. Amino acid sequence: CASRGANYEQYF. The gene calls are TRBV7-2 and TRBJ2-7, with D perhaps matching TRBD1 or TRBD2 (6 bases each). V was clipped by 9 bases and J by 3 bases, with 12 bases between them. Germline CDR1 SGHTA, CDR2 FQGNSA. The CDR3 consists of 12 residues.

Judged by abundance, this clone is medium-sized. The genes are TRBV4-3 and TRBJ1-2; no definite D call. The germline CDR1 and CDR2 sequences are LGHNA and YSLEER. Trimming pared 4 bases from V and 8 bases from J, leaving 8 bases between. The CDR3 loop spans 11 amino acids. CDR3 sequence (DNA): TGCGCCAGCAGCCGAGATCGGGGCTACACCTTC. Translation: CASSRDRGYTF.

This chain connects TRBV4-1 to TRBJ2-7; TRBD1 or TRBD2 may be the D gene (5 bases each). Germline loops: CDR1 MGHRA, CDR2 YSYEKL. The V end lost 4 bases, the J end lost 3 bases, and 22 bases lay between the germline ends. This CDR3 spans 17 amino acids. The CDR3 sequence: CASSLSRDPARVYEQYF. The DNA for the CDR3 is TGCGCCAGCAGCCTTAGCCGGGACCCGGCCCGGGTCTACGAGCAGTACTTC.

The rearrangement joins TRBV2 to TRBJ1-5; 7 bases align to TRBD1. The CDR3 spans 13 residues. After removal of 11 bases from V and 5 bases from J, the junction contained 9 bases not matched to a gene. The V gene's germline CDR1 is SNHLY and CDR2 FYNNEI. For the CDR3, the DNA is TGTGCCTGTACGACAGGGCCCGATCAGCCCCAGCATTTT. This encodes CACTTGPDQPQHF.

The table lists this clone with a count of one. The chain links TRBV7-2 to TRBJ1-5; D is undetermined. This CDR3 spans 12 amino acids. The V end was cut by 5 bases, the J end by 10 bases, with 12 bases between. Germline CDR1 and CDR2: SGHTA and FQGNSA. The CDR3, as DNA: TGTGCCAGCAGCGCGAACCAAGAACCCCAGCATTTT. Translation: CASSANQEPQHF. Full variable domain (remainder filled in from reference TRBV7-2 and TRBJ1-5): GAGVSQSPSNKVTEKGKDVELRCDPISGHTALYWYRQSLGQGLEFLIYFQGNSAPDKSGLPSDRFSAERTGGSVSTLTIQRTQQEDSAVYLCASSANQEPQHFGDGTRLSIL.